What follows is one T cell receptor (beta chain) and its context. Using immunoSEQ multiplex PCR, the repertoire was profiled, and TCRdb retains in-frame clones only, with some absent. The table shows fewer than 80,000 clones, with roughly 90% occurring only once. The germline V and J ends were trimmed by 5 bases and 1 base, with 14 bases remaining between them. The CDR3 length is 15 residues. CDR1 is SGHNT and CDR2 is YYREEE in the germline V gene (reference sequence). This sample stems from a study of resident and recirculating memory T cells in vitiligo. At the level of the study: Shave-biopsy epidermis from lesional and nonlesional skin was sequenced alongside PBMCs.

The source material was blood. This TCR came from a male donor with vitiligo. The chain has TRBV5-4 and TRBJ2-3, with D possibly TRBD2 on 6 matching bases. This CDR3 is CASSVMGGGTDTQYF. The CDR3 region has the DNA TGTGCCAGCAGTGTGATGGGGGGTGGCACAGATACGCAGTATTTT.